Sequencing of this TCR beta chain was carried out in a study of T cell responses to AZD1222 COVID-19 vaccine. Broader study findings: Sampled repertoires all dated from after the peak T cell response. Nearly half of the spike-specific TCRs reportedly recognize variant regions that carry no mutations.

Per germline, CDR1 SGHRS and CDR2 YFSETQ. CDR3 size: 13 residues. The V end was cut by 4 bases, the J end by 8 bases, with 12 bases between. Profiling relied on immunoSEQ multiplex PCR, and the TCRdb table lists in-frame clones only, not all of them. The data show about 140,000 clones, about 88% seen once. As concerns this clone: Its target is unknown.

The receptor was derived from an adult who received the AZD1222 COVID-19 vaccine. The sequenced sample was peripheral blood, obtained 28 days after the second AZD1222 dose. The chain joins TRBV5-1 to TRBJ2-2; no firm D call. In nucleotides, the CDR3 is TGCGCCAGCAGCCCCCAGGAAGAAGGGGAGCTGTTTTTT. Residues: CASSPQEEGELFF.